Presented here are 19 T cell receptor beta chains from one specimen sequenced in a study of monozygotic twins with inflammatory bowel disease. Using the 5' RACE reads, TCRdb records one entry per CDR3 protein without DNA. The sample spans tens of thousands of distinct CDR3 sequences; the ten largest clones claim less than 6.5%. What was sequenced was blood. The source is a human donor with ulcerative colitis or Crohn's disease, or a healthy co-twin of an affected twin (not recorded which).

The chain couples TRBV28 to TRBJ2-1; there is no DNA to check the TCRdb D call of TRBD2. Germline V gene data show CDR1 as MDHEN and CDR2 as SYDVKM. The CDR3 length is 16 residues. The chain's CDR3 is CASSFRSGTGYNEQFF.

This chain joins TRBV12-3 or TRBV12-4 and TRBJ1-2. The CDR3 extends over 14 amino acids. This CDR3 is CASSSATENYGYTF.

This chain links TRBV7-6 with TRBJ1-5. Germline CDR1 reads SGHVS; CDR2 reads FNYEAQ. The CDR3 runs to 15 residues. The CDR3 here is CASTLGSSPNQPQHF.

The chain has TRBV5-1 and TRBJ2-3; the D call of TRBD2 rests on TCRdb alone, since no DNA is present to check it. This CDR3 contains 17 residues. Germline CDR1 is SGHRS and CDR2 is YFSETQ. CDR3 sequence: CASSSGAGGQPTDTQYF.

The chain links TRBV5-1 to TRBJ1-2. This CDR3 region has 13 residues. The V gene's germline CDR1 is SGHRS and CDR2 YFSETQ. CDR3 amino acids: CASSFEGNYGYTF. Variable domain in full (rest from reference TRBV5-1 and TRBJ1-2): KAGVTQTPRYLIKTRGQQVTLSCSPISGHRSVSWYQQTPGQGLQFLFEYFSETQRNKGNFPGRFSGRQFSNSRSEMNVSTLELGDSALYLCASSFEGNYGYTFGSGTRLTVV.

The J gene is TRBJ2-1, the V gene TRBV21-1; TCRdb's D call, TRBD2, is unchecked because there is no DNA. TRBV21-1 is assigned pseudogene status. This CDR3 is 18 amino acids long. This CDR3 reads CASSNKGEGLYSYNEQFF.

The CDR3 spells CASSSPAWNTEAFF. The V call is TRBV28, the J call TRBJ1-1. This CDR3 is built from 14 residues. Germline V gene sequence: CDR1 MDHEN, CDR2 SYDVKM.

The chain is built from TRBV7-9 and TRBJ1-4; absent DNA, TCRdb's TRBD1 call cannot be checked. The CDR3 has 15 amino acids. Germline V gene sequence: CDR1 SEHNR, CDR2 FQNEAQ (reference sequence). The CDR3 reads CASSLGDRAWEKLFF. Variable domain in full (rest from reference TRBV7-9 and TRBJ1-4): DTGVSQNPRHKITKRGQNVTFRCDPISEHNRLYWYRQTLGQGPEFLTYFQNEAQLEKSRLLSDRFSAERPKGSFSTLEIQRTEQGDSAMYLCASSLGDRAWEKLFFGSGTQLSVL.

The chain employs TRBV5-1 and TRBJ1-3; TCRdb lists TRBD1, though no DNA is available to test this call. The CDR3 length is 13 residues. Germline CDR1 and CDR2: SGHRS and YFSETQ. CDR3 residues: CASSEGSGDTIYF.

The V call is TRBV6-1, the J call TRBJ2-1; the TCRdb call, TRBD2, lacks DNA for checking. The CDR3 spans 14 residues. CDR1 and CDR2 (germline): MNHNS, SASEGT. The CDR3 here is CASNRAGAGNEQFF.

The V and J genes are TRBV27 and TRBJ2-1; TCRdb designates TRBD2, a call that cannot be tested without DNA. The V gene's germline CDR1 is MNHEY and CDR2 SMNVEV (reference sequence). The CDR3 is 15 amino acids. The CDR3 protein is CASTRTSGTLNEQFF.

This chain joins TRBV4-1 and TRBJ2-1. This CDR3 is 14 amino acids long. Germline V gene data show CDR1 as MGHRA and CDR2 as YSYEKL. CDR3: CASSQEETAREQFF.

The CDR3 sequence is CASSLGRSFQETQYF. The J gene is TRBJ2-5, the V gene TRBV11-2. CDR3 size: 15 residues. The germline V gene has CDR1 SGHAT and CDR2 FQNNGV. The entire variable domain, with the rest obtained from reference TRBV11-2 and TRBJ2-5, is as follows: EAGVAQSPRYKIIEKRQSVAFWCNPISGHATLYWYQQILGQGPKLLIQFQNNGVVDDSQLPKDRFSAERLKGVDSTLKIQPAKLEDSAVYLCASSLGRSFQETQYFGPGTRLLVL.

The V and J genes are TRBV10-3 and TRBJ2-1; without DNA, the TCRdb call of TRBD2 cannot be checked. The CDR3 spans 16 residues. Germline CDR1 and CDR2: ENHRY and SYGVKD. CDR3 sequence reads: CAISKKPGLAGDEQFF.

The rearrangement joins TRBV5-8 to TRBJ2-7. The CDR3 is 14 amino acids. Germline V gives CDR1 SGHTS, CDR2 YDEGEE. The CDR3 here is CASSSFAGNYEQYF.

The chain couples TRBV15 to TRBJ2-4; TCRdb indicates TRBD1, and absent DNA this call remains unverified. The CDR3 has 14 amino acids. The germline gives CDR1 LNHNV, CDR2 YYDKDF (reference sequence). Here the CDR3 reads CATSRERTANIQYF.

This chain's CDR3 is CASSSMQGRLGYEQYF. The rearrangement links TRBV7-2 to TRBJ2-7; the TCRdb call, TRBD1, lacks DNA for checking. This CDR3 has 16 residues. Germline CDR1 and CDR2: SGHTA and FQGNSA.

The chain uses TRBV7-9 and TRBJ2-1; TCRdb lists TRBD1, though no DNA is available to test this call. The CDR3 spans 14 residues. Germline lookup yields CDR1 SEHNR and CDR2 FQNEAQ (reference sequence). CDR3: CASSLTQGENEQFF.

The gene calls are TRBV6-5 and TRBJ1-4; the TCRdb D gene call, TRBD1, has no DNA to confirm it. Germline CDR1 MNHEY, CDR2 SVGAGI. CDR3 length: 14 amino acids. The CDR3 spells CASSYQDSRMKLFF.